Listed below are T cell receptor beta chains from one sample, sequenced in a study of blood T cells in healthy people across ages. TCRdb independently ran MiXCR on the 5' RACE reads; one entry per CDR3 protein. This sample carries about 1.4 million distinct CDR3 sequences, approximately 59% of them seen once, and the ten largest clones take more than 6%. Sample: blood. The receptors come from a man younger than 30 in good health. Both conserved end residues are part of each CDR3. D genes are given only for firm matches. Expanded clones are given a class, and other clones once, few, many or no size at all.

j_call clone_size v_call d_call cdr3_nt cdr3_aa
TRBJ2-7 . TRBV6-5 . TGTGCCAGCAGTTACAGGGGACTTCTCTACGAGCAGTACTTC CASSYRGLLYEQYF
TRBJ2-2 . TRBV2 TRBD1 TGTGCCCGGGACAGGGCGAACACCGGGGAGCTGTTTTTT CARDRANTGELFF
TRBJ1-6 . TRBV10-3 . TGTGCCATCGTCCCCAGGGGCTCCTATAATTCACCCCTCCACTTT CAIVPRGSYNSPLHF
TRBJ2-3 . TRBV20-1 . TGCAGTGCTACCCCGGGCAGTGGCACAGATACGCAGTATTTT CSATPGSGTDTQYF
TRBJ1-1 . TRBV4-3 . TGCGCCAGCAGCCATCAGGGTGAGGGCCCTGAAGCTTTCTTT CASSHQGEGPEAFF
TRBJ1-1 . TRBV4-2 TRBD1 TGTGCCAGCAGCCGATCCGGGACAGGGGTATCTGAAGCTTTCTTT CASSRSGTGVSEAFF
TRBJ2-4 . TRBV7-6 . TGTGCCAGCAGCATGACCCGACAAGAAAACATTCAGTACTTC CASSMTRQENIQYF
TRBJ2-1 once TRBV7-9 . TGTGCCAGCAGCTTAACGGTCGAGGAGCAGTTCTTC CASSLTVEEQFF
TRBJ2-5 . TRBV14 . TGTGCCAGCAGCCAAGCGGGAGCGGCAGAGACCCAGTACTTC CASSQAGAAETQYF
TRBJ1-5 . TRBV29-1 . TGCAGCGTTGTTGTAGGAGGCAATCAGCCCCAGCATTTT CSVVVGGNQPQHF
TRBJ2-6 . TRBV2 . TGTGCCAGCAAAGGGCCCCAGCCTGACGTCCTGACTTTC CASKGPQPDVLTF
TRBJ2-3 . TRBV6-5 TRBD2 TGTGCCAGCAGGCTAGCGGGGCCTGCAGATACGCAGTATTTT CASRLAGPADTQYF
TRBJ2-7 many TRBV7-2 . TGTGCCAGCAGCCCATCAACTATTTCCGAGCAGTACTTC CASSPSTISEQYF
TRBJ2-1 . TRBV6-2/TRBV6-3 . TGTGCCAGCAGTTACGGACAGTTTGAGCAGTTCTTC CASSYGQFEQFF
TRBJ1-2 . TRBV27 . TGTGCCAGCAGTTCAAATCTTCCATCCGGTGGCTACACCTTC CASSSNLPSGGYTF
TRBJ2-4 . TRBV10-3 . TGTGCCATCAGTGAGGCAGGTGTTCCTAGAGGGATTCGGGAGCAGTACTTC CAISEAGVPRGIREQYF
TRBJ2-1 few TRBV29-1 . TGCAGCGGCCGGGACACCTCCTACAATGAGCAGTTCTTC CSGRDTSYNEQFF
TRBJ2-7 few TRBV29-1 . TGCAGCGTGGCGGACTCCGACTCCTACGAGCAGTACTTC CSVADSDSYEQYF
TRBJ1-2 once TRBV7-9 . TGTGCCAGCAGCTTAGAATCGGGCCACTATGGCTACACCTTC CASSLESGHYGYTF
TRBJ1-1 . TRBV4-1 . TGCGCCAGCAGCCAAGCATCTCGCGGGGTTCGCACTGAAGCTTTCTTT CASSQASRGVRTEAFF
TRBJ2-1 . TRBV20-1 TRBD1 TGCAGTGCTAGGGACCCGGGACAGGGTTCCTACAATGAGCAGTTCTTC CSARDPGQGSYNEQFF
TRBJ2-1 . TRBV7-2 TRBD1 TGTGCCAGCAGCTTAAGCAGGGGGCGTAGTCATGAGCAGTTCTTC CASSLSRGRSHEQFF
TRBJ2-5 . TRBV6-5 TRBD1 TGTGCCAGCAGGCCGGGACAGGGGGTATACAATGAGCAGTACTTC CASRPGQGVYNEQYF
TRBJ2-5 few TRBV10-3 . TGTGCCATCAGAGTGGAGCGGAAAGAGACCCAGTACTTC CAIRVERKETQYF
TRBJ2-7 few TRBV4-1 . TGCGCCAGCAGCCAAGTAGTATACTTCTTTCCCTACGAGCAGTACTTC CASSQVVYFFPYEQYF
TRBJ2-5 . TRBV3-1 TRBD1 TGTGCCAGCAGCCAACGACTAAAGGACAGGGCAAAGACCCAGTACTTC CASSQRLKDRAKTQYF
TRBJ2-1 . TRBV5-1 TRBD2 TGCGCCAGCAGCTACGGGACTAGAAACCAAGAGACCCAGTTCTTC CASSYGTRNQETQFF
TRBJ1-1 . TRBV3-1 . TGTGCCAGCAGCCTCCGACTAACCCTGAACACTGAAGCTTTCTTT CASSLRLTLNTEAFF
TRBJ1-5 few TRBV25-1 . TGTGCCAGCAGTGGCAGGGGCCGCAATCAGCCCCAGCATTTT CASSGRGRNQPQHF
TRBJ2-1 . TRBV5-1 . TGCGCCAGCAGCCTCGGGACATTTGAGCAGTTCTTC CASSLGTFEQFF
TRBJ2-7 . TRBV6-1 TRBD1 TGTGCCAGACCCCTGGGACAGGGCAGCCACGAGCAGTACTTC CARPLGQGSHEQYF
TRBJ2-1 . TRBV6-2/TRBV6-3 TRBD2 TGTGCCAGCGGGACTAGCGGATCGGAGCAGTTCTTC CASGTSGSEQFF
TRBJ2-7 few TRBV7-9 TRBD2 TGTGCCAGCAGTCGCGGACTAGCGGGGGGAATTTACTACGAGCAGTACTTC CASSRGLAGGIYYEQYF
TRBJ2-3 . TRBV7-9 . TGTGCCAGCAGCACACAAAGGACAGCCGATACGCAGTATTTT CASSTQRTADTQYF
TRBJ2-7 . TRBV4-2 TRBD2 TGTGCCAGCAGCCATCTCGGGGGGCCTAGCGGGTTCTACGAGCAGTACTTC CASSHLGGPSGFYEQYF
TRBJ2-1 few TRBV4-1 . TGCGCCAGCAGCCAAGTTGTTTGGAATGAGCAGTTCTTC CASSQVVWNEQFF
TRBJ2-7 . TRBV29-1 . TGCAGCGTTGATGTGGGGGGCGTTTACGAGCAGTACTTC CSVDVGGVYEQYF
TRBJ1-1 . TRBV7-9 . TGTGCCAGCAGCTTAAGGGACGCAGGGAACACTGAAGCTTTCTTT CASSLRDAGNTEAFF
TRBJ2-3 few TRBV6-1 . TGTGCCGTCAAACAGGGCTGGGACGGAGATACGCAGTATTTT CAVKQGWDGDTQYF
TRBJ1-2 . TRBV7-9 . TGTGCCAGCAGCTACATCACCGAGGAGGAATTTCATGGCTACACCTTC CASSYITEEEFHGYTF
TRBJ2-7 . TRBV20-1 TRBD1 TGCAGTGCTTGGACAGGGGAGCACGAGCAGTACTTC CSAWTGEHEQYF
TRBJ1-2 once TRBV27 TRBD1 TGTGCCAGCAGTCCAAGGGACAGGCTCTATGGCTACACCTTC CASSPRDRLYGYTF
TRBJ2-1 . TRBV4-1 TRBD2 TGCGCCAGCAGCCAAGATCCCACCGGGACTACCGACCATGAGCAGTTCTTC CASSQDPTGTTDHEQFF
TRBJ1-2 few TRBV29-1 TRBD1 TGCAGCGTTAAAGACAGGGTCCGCTATGGCTACACCTTC CSVKDRVRYGYTF
TRBJ2-4 . TRBV7-9 . TGTGCCAGCAGCCGAGAAAACATTCAGTACTTC CASSRENIQYF
TRBJ2-5 . TRBV7-2 . TGTGCCAGCAGCTTAGAAAGCATTAAGGGTCGGGAGACCCAGTACTTC CASSLESIKGRETQYF
TRBJ1-4 . TRBV7-9 TRBD1 TGTGCCAGCAGCTTACCCCGAGGGACAGGGAAAGAAAAACTGTTTTTT CASSLPRGTGKEKLFF
TRBJ2-7 . TRBV7-2 TRBD2 TGTGCCAGCAGCTTAGTAGCACTAGCGGGAGCTAACTACGAGCAGTACTTC CASSLVALAGANYEQYF
TRBJ2-1 . TRBV5-1 TRBD2 TGCGCCAGCAGCTCCCTAGTAGCGGGAGTTTACAATGAGCAGTTCTTC CASSSLVAGVYNEQFF
TRBJ2-7 once TRBV14 . TGTGCCAGCAGCCATGGGAATCACTACGAGCAGTACTTC CASSHGNHYEQYF
TRBJ2-6 few TRBV4-3 . TGCGCCAGCAGCCAAGAGTTGAGACAGATCTCTGGGGCCAACGTCCTGACTTTC CASSQELRQISGANVLTF
TRBJ2-1 few TRBV29-1 . TGCAGCGTGAAGGACACGGTCAATGAGCAGTTCTTC CSVKDTVNEQFF
TRBJ2-1 . TRBV27 . TGTGCCAGCAGTTTATCGATGTCTTGGGCGGGACAAAGCTCCTACAATGAGCAGTTCTTC CASSLSMSWAGQSSYNEQFF
TRBJ2-3 once TRBV6-5 TRBD2 TGTGCCAGCAGTTATGGCTTAGCGGGGGGGCAGACAGATACGCAGTATTTT CASSYGLAGGQTDTQYF
TRBJ2-1 . TRBV7-6 TRBD1 TGTGCCAGCAGCTTATTGGACAGGGTATTCCATGAGCAGTTCTTC CASSLLDRVFHEQFF
TRBJ2-1 . TRBV7-2 TRBD1 TGTGCCAGCAGCTTATACCCGGGACAGGGTGAGCAGTTCTTC CASSLYPGQGEQFF
TRBJ2-1 many TRBV29-1 TRBD1 TGCAGCGGGGACAGCTACAATGAGCAGTTCTTC CSGDSYNEQFF
TRBJ2-4 . TRBV3-1 TRBD1 TGTGCCAGCAGCCAAGACGGTGGGACAGATCTAGCCAAAAACATTCAGTACTTC CASSQDGGTDLAKNIQYF
TRBJ2-7 . TRBV6-5 TRBD1 TGTGCCAGCGCTTATTCCGGGACAGGGTCGGCCGAGCAGTACTTC CASAYSGTGSAEQYF